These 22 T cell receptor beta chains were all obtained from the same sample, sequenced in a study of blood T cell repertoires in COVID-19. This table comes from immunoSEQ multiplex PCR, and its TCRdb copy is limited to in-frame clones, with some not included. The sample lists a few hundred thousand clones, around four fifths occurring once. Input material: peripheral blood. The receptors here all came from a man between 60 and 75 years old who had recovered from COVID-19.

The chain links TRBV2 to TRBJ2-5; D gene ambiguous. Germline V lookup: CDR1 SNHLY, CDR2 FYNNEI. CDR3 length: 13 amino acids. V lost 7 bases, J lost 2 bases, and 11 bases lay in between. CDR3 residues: CASIFSLQETQYF. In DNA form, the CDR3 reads TGTGCCAGCATATTTTCCCTGCAAGAGACCCAGTACTTC.

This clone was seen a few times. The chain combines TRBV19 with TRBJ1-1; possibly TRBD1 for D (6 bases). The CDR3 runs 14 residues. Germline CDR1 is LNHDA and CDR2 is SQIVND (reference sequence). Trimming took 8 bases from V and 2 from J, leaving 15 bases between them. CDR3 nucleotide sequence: TGTGCCAGTGCCGCGAGCAGGGGAAACACTGAAGCTTTCTTT. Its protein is CASAASRGNTEAFF.

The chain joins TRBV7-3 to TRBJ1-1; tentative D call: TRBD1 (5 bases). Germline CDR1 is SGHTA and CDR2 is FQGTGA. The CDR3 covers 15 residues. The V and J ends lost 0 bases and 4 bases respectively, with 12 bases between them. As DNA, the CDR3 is TGTGCCAGCAGCTTAACAGGACACCCAATCACTGAAGCTTTCTTT. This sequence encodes CASSLTGHPITEAFF.

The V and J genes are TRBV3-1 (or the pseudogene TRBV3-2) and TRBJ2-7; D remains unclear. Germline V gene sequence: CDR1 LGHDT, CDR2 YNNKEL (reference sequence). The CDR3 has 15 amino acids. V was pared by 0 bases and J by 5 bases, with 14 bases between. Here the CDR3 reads CASSQDTRPLDEQYF. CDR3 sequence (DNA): TGTGCCAGCAGCCAAGATACGAGGCCCCTGGACGAGCAGTACTTC.

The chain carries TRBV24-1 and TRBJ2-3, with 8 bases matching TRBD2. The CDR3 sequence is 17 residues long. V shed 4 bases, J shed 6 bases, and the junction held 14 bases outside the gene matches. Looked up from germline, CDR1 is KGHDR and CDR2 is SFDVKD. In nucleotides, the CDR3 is TGTGCCACCAGTGACCCAAAACCGGGACTAGGAGCGGATACGCAGTATTTT. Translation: CATSDPKPGLGADTQYF.

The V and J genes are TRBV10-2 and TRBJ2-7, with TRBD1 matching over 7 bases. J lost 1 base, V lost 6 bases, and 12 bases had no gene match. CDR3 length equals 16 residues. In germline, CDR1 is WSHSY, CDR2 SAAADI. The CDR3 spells CASSHWGQLKSYEQYF. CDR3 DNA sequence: TGCGCCAGCAGCCACTGGGGACAGCTCAAATCCTACGAGCAGTACTTC.

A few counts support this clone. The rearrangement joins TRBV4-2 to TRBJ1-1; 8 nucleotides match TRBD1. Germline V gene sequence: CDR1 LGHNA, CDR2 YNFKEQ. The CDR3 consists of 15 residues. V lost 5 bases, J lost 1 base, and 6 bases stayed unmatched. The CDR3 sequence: CASSKRGTGNTEAFF. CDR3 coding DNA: TGTGCCAGCAGCAAAAGGGGGACAGGGAACACTGAAGCTTTCTTT.

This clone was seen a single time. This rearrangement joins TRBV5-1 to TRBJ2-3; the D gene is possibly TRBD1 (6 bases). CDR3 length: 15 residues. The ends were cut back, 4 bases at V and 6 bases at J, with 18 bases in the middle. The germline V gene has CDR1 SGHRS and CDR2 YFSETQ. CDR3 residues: CASSTGTKRGDTQYF. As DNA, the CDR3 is TGCGCCAGCAGCACCGGGACAAAGCGTGGTGATACGCAGTATTTT.

CDR3 loop: CASSRGTSTDTQYF. The DNA for the CDR3 is TGTGCCAGCAGCAGGGGAACTAGCACAGATACGCAGTATTTT. This chain connects TRBV7-9 to TRBJ2-3; a possible D gene is TRBD1 (5 bases). This CDR3 has 14 residues. V lost 5 bases and J lost 0, with 9 bases in between. The germline CDR1 and CDR2 sequences are SEHNR and FQNEAQ (reference sequence).

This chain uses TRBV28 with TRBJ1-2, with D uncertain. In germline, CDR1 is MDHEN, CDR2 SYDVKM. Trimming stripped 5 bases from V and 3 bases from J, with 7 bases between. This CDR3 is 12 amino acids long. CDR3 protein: CASSGGDYGYTF. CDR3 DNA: TGTGCCAGCAGTGGCGGGGACTATGGCTACACCTTC.

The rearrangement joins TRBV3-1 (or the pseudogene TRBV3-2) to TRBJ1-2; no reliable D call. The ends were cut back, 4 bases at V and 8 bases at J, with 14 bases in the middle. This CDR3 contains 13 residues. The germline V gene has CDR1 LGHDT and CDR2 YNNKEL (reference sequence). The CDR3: CASSRSTEFGYTF. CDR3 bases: TGTGCCAGCAGCCGATCCACAGAGTTCGGCTACACCTTC.

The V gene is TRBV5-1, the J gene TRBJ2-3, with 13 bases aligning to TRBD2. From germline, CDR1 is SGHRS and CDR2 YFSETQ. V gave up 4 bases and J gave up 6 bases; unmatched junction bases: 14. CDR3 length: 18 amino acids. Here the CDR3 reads CASSPVPGLAGSLDTQYF. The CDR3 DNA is TGCGCCAGCAGCCCAGTCCCGGGACTAGCGGGGTCGCTTGATACGCAGTATTTT.

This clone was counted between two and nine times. The CDR3 DNA follows: TGTGCCAGCAGCTTAATGGGGGGAGGATCCTACAATGAGCAGTTCTTC. Amino acids: CASSLMGGGSYNEQFF. This chain uses TRBV11-1 with TRBJ2-1; D possibly corresponds to TRBD2 (6 bases). V was shortened by 2 bases and J by 1 base, with 12 bases between the two germline ends. The CDR3 sequence is 16 residues long. Germline V gives CDR1 SGHAT, CDR2 FQDESV (reference sequence).

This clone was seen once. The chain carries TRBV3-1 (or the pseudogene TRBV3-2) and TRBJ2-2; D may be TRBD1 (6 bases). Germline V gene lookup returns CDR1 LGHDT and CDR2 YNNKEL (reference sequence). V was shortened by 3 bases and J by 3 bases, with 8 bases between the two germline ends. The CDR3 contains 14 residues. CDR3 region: CASSHQGYTGELFF. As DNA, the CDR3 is TGTGCCAGCAGCCACCAGGGGTACACCGGGGAGCTGTTTTTT.

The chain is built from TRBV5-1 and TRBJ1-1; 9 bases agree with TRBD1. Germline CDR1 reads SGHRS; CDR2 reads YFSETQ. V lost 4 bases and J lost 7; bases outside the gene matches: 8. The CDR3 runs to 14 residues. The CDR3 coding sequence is TGCGCCAGCAGCCGGGGACAGGGTCGGAGTGAAGCTTTCTTT. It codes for CASSRGQGRSEAFF.

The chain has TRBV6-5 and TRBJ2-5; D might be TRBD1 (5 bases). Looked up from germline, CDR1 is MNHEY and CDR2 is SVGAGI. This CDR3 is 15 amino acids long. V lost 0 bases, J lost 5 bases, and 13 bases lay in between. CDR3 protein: CASSYSGRVRETQYF. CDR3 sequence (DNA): TGTGCCAGCAGTTACTCCGGCAGGGTCCGTGAGACCCAGTACTTC.

The CDR3, as DNA: TGTGCCAGCAGCGTAGGGACTAGCGGAAACAATGAGCAGTTCTTC. Amino acid sequence: CASSVGTSGNNEQFF. The gene calls are TRBV9 and TRBJ2-1; 10 bases map to TRBD2. CDR3 length equals 15 residues. Germline loops: CDR1 SGDLS, CDR2 YYNGEE. V gave up 0 bases and J gave up 5 bases; unmatched junction bases: 2.

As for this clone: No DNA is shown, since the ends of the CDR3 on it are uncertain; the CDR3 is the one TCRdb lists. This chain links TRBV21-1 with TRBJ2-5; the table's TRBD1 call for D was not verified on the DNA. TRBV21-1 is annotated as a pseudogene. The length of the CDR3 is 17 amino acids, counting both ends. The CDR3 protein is CASSKYFCQGNQETQYF.

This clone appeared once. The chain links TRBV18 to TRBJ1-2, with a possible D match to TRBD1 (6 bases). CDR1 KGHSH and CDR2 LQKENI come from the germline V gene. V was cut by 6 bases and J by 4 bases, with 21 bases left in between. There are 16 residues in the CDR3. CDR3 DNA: TGTGCCAGCTCCACCGAACAGGGAAAGTATGGCTATGGCTACACCTTC. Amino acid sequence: CASSTEQGKYGYGYTF.

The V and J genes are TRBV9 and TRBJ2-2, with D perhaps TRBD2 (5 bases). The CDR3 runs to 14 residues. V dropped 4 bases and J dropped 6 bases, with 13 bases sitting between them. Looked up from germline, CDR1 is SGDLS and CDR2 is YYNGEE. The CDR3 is CASSKAVRPGELFF. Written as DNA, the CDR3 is TGTGCCAGCAGCAAAGCGGTTCGCCCCGGGGAGCTGTTTTTT. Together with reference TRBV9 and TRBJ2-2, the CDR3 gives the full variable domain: DSGVTQTPKHLITATGQRVTLRCSPRSGDLSVYWYQQSLDQGLQFLIQYYNGEERAKGNILERFSAQQFPDLHSELNLSSLELGDSALYFCASSKAVRPGELFFGEGSRLTVL.

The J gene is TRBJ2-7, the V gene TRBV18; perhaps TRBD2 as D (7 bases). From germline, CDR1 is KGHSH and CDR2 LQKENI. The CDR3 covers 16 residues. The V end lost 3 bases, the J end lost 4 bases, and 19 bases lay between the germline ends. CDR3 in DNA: TGTGCCAGCTCACCCTCAGTAGGGGGGGGATCATACGAGCAGTACTTC. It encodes CASSPSVGGGSYEQYF.

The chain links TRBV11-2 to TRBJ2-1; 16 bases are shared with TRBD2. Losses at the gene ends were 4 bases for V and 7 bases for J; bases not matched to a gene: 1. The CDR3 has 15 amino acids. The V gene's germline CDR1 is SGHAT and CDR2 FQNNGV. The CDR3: CASSWGLAGGNEQFF. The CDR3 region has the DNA TGTGCCAGCAGCTGGGGACTAGCGGGGGGGAATGAGCAGTTCTTC.